These T cell receptor beta chains were read from a single sample in a study of CD4 T cells in relation to SARS-CoV-2 and coronaviruses. Sequencing was performed with immunoSEQ multiplex PCR; in TCRdb, only in-frame clones are kept and a portion is missing. The data hold tens of thousands of clones, with 85% to 90% observed a single time. Sequenced: memory CD4+ T cells from PBMCs. The receptors shown here come from an adult with COVID-19. CDR3s include the opening cysteine and the closing phenylalanine or tryptophan. Each record gives: clone size, D gene, V gene, J gene, CDR3 DNA, CDR3 protein. D genes are given only for firm matches. Rows may omit the clone size; those that give it use once, few, many or a size class.

clone size: -; D gene: TRBD1; V gene: TRBV2; J gene: TRBJ2-3; CDR3 DNA: TGTGCCAGCAGTGAAGCGCTTCCAGGGGGCGATTCTGGTACGCAGTATTTT; CDR3 protein: CASSEALPGGDSGTQYF
clone size: -; D gene: TRBD2; V gene: TRBV18; J gene: TRBJ2-5; CDR3 DNA: TGTGCCAGCTCCCGGGAAGCGGGGGGTATGAAGACCCAGTACTTC; CDR3 protein: CASSREAGGMKTQYF
clone size: -; D gene: -; V gene: TRBV10-1; J gene: TRBJ2-1; CDR3 DNA: TGCGCCAGCAGTGAATCTAGCGTTGGGTTGGCTAGCTCCTACAATGAGCAGTTCTTC; CDR3 protein: CASSESSVGLASSYNEQFF
clone size: -; D gene: TRBD1; V gene: TRBV28; J gene: TRBJ1-2; CDR3 DNA: TGTGCCAGCAGTCCCGGACAGGCTCCCCATGGCTACACCTTC; CDR3 protein: CASSPGQAPHGYTF
clone size: -; D gene: TRBD1; V gene: TRBV29-1; J gene: TRBJ1-2; CDR3 DNA: TGCAGCGTTGGGACAGGGCTTAACTATGGCTACACCTTC; CDR3 protein: CSVGTGLNYGYTF
clone size: -; D gene: -; V gene: TRBV2; J gene: TRBJ2-3; CDR3 DNA: TGTGCCAGCAGGGGGCTGGCGCAGTTGGATACGCAGTATTTT; CDR3 protein: CASRGLAQLDTQYF
clone size: once; D gene: -; V gene: TRBV5-1; J gene: TRBJ2-2; CDR3 DNA: TGCGCCAGCAGCCCGACGCAGGCCCTTGGGACCGGGGAGCTGTTTTTT; CDR3 protein: CASSPTQALGTGELFF
clone size: -; D gene: -; V gene: TRBV3-1/TRBV3-2; J gene: TRBJ2-5; CDR3 DNA: TGTGCCAGCAGCCAGAGGGACTTAATAGAGACCCAGTACTTC; CDR3 protein: CASSQRDLIETQYF
clone size: -; D gene: TRBD1; V gene: TRBV11-2; J gene: TRBJ2-5; CDR3 DNA: TGTGCCAGCAGCCCGGACAGGGACGCGACCCAGTACTTC; CDR3 protein: CASSPDRDATQYF
clone size: -; D gene: -; V gene: TRBV6-5; J gene: TRBJ2-7; CDR3 DNA: TGTGCCAGCACGAGACAGCCCTACGAGCAGTACTTC; CDR3 protein: CASTRQPYEQYF
clone size: -; D gene: -; V gene: TRBV12-3/TRBV12-4; J gene: TRBJ2-2; CDR3 DNA: TGTGCCCTACGGGTTAACACCGGGGAGCTGTTTTTT; CDR3 protein: CALRVNTGELFF
clone size: -; D gene: -; V gene: TRBV10-3; J gene: TRBJ1-1; CDR3 DNA: TGTGCCACCGGGACGTCGGCTGAAGCTTTCTTT; CDR3 protein: CATGTSAEAFF
clone size: -; D gene: -; V gene: TRBV5-1; J gene: TRBJ2-3; CDR3 DNA: TGCGCCAGCAGCTTGGAGATAGCGAGCACAGATACGCAGTATTTT; CDR3 protein: CASSLEIASTDTQYF
clone size: -; D gene: -; V gene: TRBV3-1/TRBV3-2; J gene: TRBJ2-7; CDR3 DNA: TGTGCCAGCAGCCAAGGGGACGGCAGCGAGCAGTACTTC; CDR3 protein: CASSQGDGSEQYF
clone size: few; D gene: TRBD2; V gene: TRBV9; J gene: TRBJ2-7; CDR3 DNA: TGTGCCAGCAGCGTATCTAGCGGGGATACCTACGAGCAGTACTTC; CDR3 protein: CASSVSSGDTYEQYF
clone size: -; D gene: -; V gene: TRBV28; J gene: TRBJ2-2; CDR3 DNA: TGTGCCAGCGGGCACGGTGTCACCGGGGAGCTGTTTTTT; CDR3 protein: CASGHGVTGELFF
clone size: few; D gene: TRBD1; V gene: TRBV30; J gene: TRBJ1-4; CDR3 DNA: TGTGCCTGGAGTGTCGGGACAGGGTCTAATGAAAAACTGTTTTTT; CDR3 protein: CAWSVGTGSNEKLFF
clone size: -; D gene: TRBD1; V gene: TRBV29-1; J gene: TRBJ2-3; CDR3 DNA: TGCAGCGCCTCCCCGGGACAGGGGGCAGATACGCAGTATTTT; CDR3 protein: CSASPGQGADTQYF
clone size: few; D gene: -; V gene: TRBV2; J gene: TRBJ2-5; CDR3 DNA: TGTGCCAGCAGTGTAGGGGGGCAGACCCAGTACTTC; CDR3 protein: CASSVGGQTQYF
clone size: -; D gene: -; V gene: TRBV29-1; J gene: TRBJ2-2; CDR3 DNA: TGCAGCGTCTCAACCAACCCTTCTCGGACAGCCGGGGAGCTGTTTTTT; CDR3 protein: CSVSTNPSRTAGELFF
clone size: -; D gene: -; V gene: TRBV6-1; J gene: TRBJ1-4; CDR3 DNA: TGTGCCAGCAGTGAATCTATAGGGGGGGTTAATGAAAAACTGTTTTTT; CDR3 protein: CASSESIGGVNEKLFF
clone size: few; D gene: -; V gene: TRBV5-4; J gene: TRBJ2-5; CDR3 DNA: TGTGCCAGCAGCCGCGGGCCAGCCTTGGTGGGAGAGACCCAGTACTTC; CDR3 protein: CASSRGPALVGETQYF
clone size: -; D gene: -; V gene: TRBV10-3; J gene: TRBJ1-2; CDR3 DNA: TGTGCCATCAGTGAGCCGGACATCAACTATGGCTACACCTTC; CDR3 protein: CAISEPDINYGYTF
clone size: -; D gene: -; V gene: TRBV11-3; J gene: TRBJ2-7; CDR3 DNA: TGTGCCAGCAGCTCCCCTGGGGCAGGCAGGTACGAGCAGTACTTC; CDR3 protein: CASSSPGAGRYEQYF
clone size: -; D gene: -; V gene: TRBV7-3; J gene: TRBJ1-2; CDR3 DNA: TGTGCCAGCAGCAAACAGACGGGGGTGGGAGGCTACACCTTC; CDR3 protein: CASSKQTGVGGYTF
clone size: -; D gene: -; V gene: TRBV5-4; J gene: TRBJ1-4; CDR3 DNA: TGTGCCAGCAGCTTGGTGCCTTTGATGAGTCATGAAAAACTGTTTTTT; CDR3 protein: CASSLVPLMSHEKLFF
clone size: once; D gene: TRBD1; V gene: TRBV18; J gene: TRBJ1-1; CDR3 DNA: TGTGCCAGCTCAGCGGTACAGGGGGCGCGCGCTGAAGCTTTCTTT; CDR3 protein: CASSAVQGARAEAFF
clone size: -; D gene: -; V gene: TRBV21-1; J gene: TRBJ2-3; CDR3 DNA: TGTGCCAGCATGCACGTAGGGGGTACGCAGTATTTT; CDR3 protein: CASMHVGGTQYF